This T cell receptor (beta chain) was observed in a study of cytomegalovirus exposure and HLA in healthy donors. Study-level background: A prior study identified just under 120 million unique TCR beta sequences from about 180 million T cells.

As for the donors, each was a healthy bone marrow donor. Germline V gene lookup returns CDR1 SGHRS and CDR2 YFSETQ. V was pared by 0 bases and J by 6 bases, with 6 bases of the junction left unmatched. The CDR3 has 16 residues. Primers included in the PCR were 60 Vbeta and 13 Jbeta primers. Sequencing used immunoSEQ multiplex PCR; TCRdb keeps in-frame clones, though not all of them. Seen here are 210,000 or so clones, over 75% observed once, and the top ten hold about a tenth. V usage is TRBV5-1 and J usage is TRBJ2-2, with 9 nucleotides matching TRBD1. The origin of this receptor is a woman between 45 and 60 years old in good health and CMV-seropositive. Sequenced: PBMCs. The CDR3 protein is CASSLVAGQGSGELFF. The CDR3 nucleotides read TGCGCCAGCAGCTTGGTTGCGGGACAGGGTTCCGGGGAGCTGTTTTTT. The variable domain in full, completed from reference TRBV5-1 and TRBJ2-2, reads KAGVTQTPRYLIKTRGQQVTLSCSPISGHRSVSWYQQTPGQGLQFLFEYFSETQRNKGNFPGRFSGRQFSNSRSEMNVSTLELGDSALYLCASSLVAGQGSGELFFGEGSRLTVL.